The clone carrying this T cell receptor (beta chain) was seen at least ten times. The data are from a study of Graves' ophthalmopathy and Graves' hyperthyroidism. Germline V gene data show CDR1 as DFQATT and CDR2 as SNEGSKA (reference sequence). The J segment lost 7 bases and the V segment lost 3 bases, leaving 11 bases of the junction unmatched. The CDR3 is made up of 14 amino acids. Patients were left out if they had other autoimmune diseases, uncontrolled infections, pregnancy or lactation. The authors amplified TCR beta CDR3 regions from RNA transcripts. HTBI primers primed a first-round RT-PCR, and a second-round multiplex PCR followed. MiXCR was run by TCRdb on the multiplex PCR reads, yielding one entry per CDR3 protein. The sample consists of about 400,000 distinct CDR3 sequences, 15% to 20% of them appearing once.

This chain uses TRBV20-1 with TRBJ2-7, with TRBD1 matching over 8 bases. This TCR was recovered from a woman under 30 with Graves' ophthalmopathy. Sequencing was carried out using peripheral blood. As DNA, the CDR3 is TGCAGTGCTAGGCACTACAGGGGGTCGGGAGAGCAGTACTTC. Protein: CSARHYRGSGEQYF.